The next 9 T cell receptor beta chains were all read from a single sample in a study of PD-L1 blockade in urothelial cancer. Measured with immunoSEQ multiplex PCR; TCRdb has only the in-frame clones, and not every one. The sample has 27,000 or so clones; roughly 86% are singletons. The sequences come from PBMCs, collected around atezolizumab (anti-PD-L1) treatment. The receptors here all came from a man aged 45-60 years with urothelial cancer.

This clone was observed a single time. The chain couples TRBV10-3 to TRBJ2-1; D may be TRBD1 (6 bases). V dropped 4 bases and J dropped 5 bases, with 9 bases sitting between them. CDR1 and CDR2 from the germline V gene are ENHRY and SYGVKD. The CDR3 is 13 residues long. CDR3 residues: CAISAGTNNEQFF. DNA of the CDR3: TGTGCCATCAGTGCCGGGACAAACAATGAGCAGTTCTTC.

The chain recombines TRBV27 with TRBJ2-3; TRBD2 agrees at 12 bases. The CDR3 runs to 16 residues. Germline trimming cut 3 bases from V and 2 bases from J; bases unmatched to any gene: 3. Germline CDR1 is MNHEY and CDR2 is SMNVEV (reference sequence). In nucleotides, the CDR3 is TGTGCCAGCAGTTTGACTAGCGGGGGAAACACAGATACGCAGTATTTT. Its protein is CASSLTSGGNTDTQYF.

CDR3 protein: CASSATSGGSNEQFF. The DNA of the CDR3 is TGTGCCAGCAGTGCGACTAGCGGGGGGTCCAATGAGCAGTTCTTC. The rearrangement links TRBV2 to TRBJ2-1; 13 bases line up with TRBD2. Germline loops: CDR1 SNHLY, CDR2 FYNNEI. The CDR3 spans 15 residues. Trimming at V came to 4 bases and at J to 6 bases, leaving 3 bases not matched to a gene.

The CDR3 sequence: CASSFSTSGSYEQYF. DNA of the CDR3: TGTGCCAGCAGCTTTTCGACTAGCGGCTCCTACGAGCAGTACTTC. The chain joins TRBV5-6 to TRBJ2-7; 9 bases map to TRBD2. Germline V lookup: CDR1 SGHDT, CDR2 YYEEEE. J lost 0 bases, V lost 2 bases, and 3 bases had no gene match. This CDR3 has 15 residues.

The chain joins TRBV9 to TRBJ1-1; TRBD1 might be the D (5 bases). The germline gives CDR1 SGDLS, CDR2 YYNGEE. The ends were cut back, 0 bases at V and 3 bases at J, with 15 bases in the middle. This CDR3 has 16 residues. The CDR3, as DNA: TGTGCCAGCAGCGTAGATTGGGGGGGGGTGGACACTGAAGCTTTCTTT. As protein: CASSVDWGGVDTEAFF. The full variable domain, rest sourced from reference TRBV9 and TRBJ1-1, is DSGVTQTPKHLITATGQRVTLRCSPRSGDLSVYWYQQSLDQGLQFLIQYYNGEERAKGNILERFSAQQFPDLHSELNLSSLELGDSALYFCASSVDWGGVDTEAFFGQGTRLTVV.

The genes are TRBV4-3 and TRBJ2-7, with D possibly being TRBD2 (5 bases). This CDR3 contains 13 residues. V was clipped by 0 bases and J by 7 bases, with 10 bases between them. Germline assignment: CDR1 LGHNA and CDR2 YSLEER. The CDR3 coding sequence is TGCGCCAGCAGCCAAGATTTCGGGGAGGAGCAGTACTTC. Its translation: CASSQDFGEEQYF.

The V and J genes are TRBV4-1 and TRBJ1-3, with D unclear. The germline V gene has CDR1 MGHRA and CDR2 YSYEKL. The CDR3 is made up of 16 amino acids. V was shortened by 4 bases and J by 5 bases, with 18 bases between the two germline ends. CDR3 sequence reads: CASSPLTPGNRNTIYF. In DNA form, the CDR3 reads TGCGCCAGCAGCCCGTTGACACCCGGCAATCGAAACACCATATATTTT.

The CDR3 sequence: CASSLRRGTDTQYF. Written as DNA, the CDR3 is TGTGCCAGCAGCTTACGGCGGGGCACAGATACGCAGTATTTT. The genes are TRBV11-2 and TRBJ2-3; D is possibly TRBD2 (5 bases). The germline CDR1 and CDR2 sequences are SGHAT and FQNNGV. V was pared by 2 bases and J by 1 base, with 7 bases between. The CDR3 is 14 amino acids.

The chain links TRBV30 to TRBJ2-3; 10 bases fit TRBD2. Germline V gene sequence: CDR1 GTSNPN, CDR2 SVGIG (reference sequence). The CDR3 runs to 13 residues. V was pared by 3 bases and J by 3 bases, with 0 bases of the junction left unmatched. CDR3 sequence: CAWRTSGTDTQYF. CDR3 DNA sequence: TGTGCCTGGAGGACTAGCGGGACAGATACGCAGTATTTT.